This T cell receptor beta chain stems from a study of blood T cells in healthy people across ages. A second PCR of roughly 7 to 11 cycles used a sample-barcoded 5' primer and a J-beta primer mix. In TCRdb, the 5' RACE reads were re-called with MiXCR into one record per CDR3 protein. The sample includes 1.6 million or so distinct CDR3 sequences, roughly 32% seen only once; the top ten take over 9%. Findings and limits, study-wide: Diversity figures derived from one million T cells were judged to underestimate the true value. Older individuals had lower TCR beta diversity per million T cells (the decline was roughly linear). Naive T cell percentage and TCR beta diversity correlated strongly.

Germline CDR1 and CDR2: SNHLY and FYNNEI. This CDR3 has 12 residues. The V end lost 4 bases, the J end lost 6 bases, and 7 bases lay between the germline ends. Concerning this clonotype itself: Its antigen remains unknown.

The specimen was blood. The sequence was collected from a woman in her thirties in good health. This rearrangement joins TRBV2 to TRBJ2-1; perhaps TRBD1 as D (6 bases). CDR3 protein: CASSGTANEQFF. The DNA for the CDR3 is TGTGCCAGCAGTGGGACAGCCAATGAGCAGTTCTTC.